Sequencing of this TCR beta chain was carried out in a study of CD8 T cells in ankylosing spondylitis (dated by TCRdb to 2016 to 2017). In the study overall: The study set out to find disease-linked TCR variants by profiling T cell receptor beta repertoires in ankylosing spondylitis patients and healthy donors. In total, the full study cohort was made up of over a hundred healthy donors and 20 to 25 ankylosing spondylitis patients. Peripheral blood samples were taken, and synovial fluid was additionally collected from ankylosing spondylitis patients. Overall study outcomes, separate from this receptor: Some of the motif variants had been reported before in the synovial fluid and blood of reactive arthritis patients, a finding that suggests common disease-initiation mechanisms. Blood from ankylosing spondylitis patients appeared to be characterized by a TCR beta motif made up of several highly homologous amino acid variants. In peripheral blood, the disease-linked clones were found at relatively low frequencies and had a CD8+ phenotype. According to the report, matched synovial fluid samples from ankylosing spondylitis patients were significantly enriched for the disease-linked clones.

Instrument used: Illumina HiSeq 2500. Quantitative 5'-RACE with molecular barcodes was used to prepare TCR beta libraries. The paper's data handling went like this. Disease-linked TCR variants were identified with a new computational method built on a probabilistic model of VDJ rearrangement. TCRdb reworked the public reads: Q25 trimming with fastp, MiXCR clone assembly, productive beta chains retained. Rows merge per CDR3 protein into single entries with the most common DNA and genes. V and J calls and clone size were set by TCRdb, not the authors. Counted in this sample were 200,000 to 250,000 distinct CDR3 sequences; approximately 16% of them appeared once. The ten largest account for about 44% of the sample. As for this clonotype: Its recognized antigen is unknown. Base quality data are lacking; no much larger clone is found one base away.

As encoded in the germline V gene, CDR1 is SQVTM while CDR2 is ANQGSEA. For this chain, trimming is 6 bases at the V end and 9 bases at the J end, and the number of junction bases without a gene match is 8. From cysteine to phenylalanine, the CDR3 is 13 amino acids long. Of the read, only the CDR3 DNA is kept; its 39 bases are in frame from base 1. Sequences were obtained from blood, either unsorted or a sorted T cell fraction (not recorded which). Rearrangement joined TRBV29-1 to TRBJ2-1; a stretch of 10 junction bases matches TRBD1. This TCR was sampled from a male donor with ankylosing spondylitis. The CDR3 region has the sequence CSVAEGTGVEQFF. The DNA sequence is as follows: TGCAGCGTGGCGGAGGGGACAGGGGTTGAGCAGTTCTTC.